Below, 3 T cell receptor beta chains from the same sample are listed, as sequenced in a study of T cell clonotyping in hematopoietic cell transplantation. The repertoire was sequenced with immunoSEQ multiplex PCR; TCRdb's copy has only in-frame clones and lacks some. Of 15,000 to 20,000 clones in the sample, 70% to 90% were seen once. The sequenced sample was PBMCs, obtained 100 days after allogeneic stem cell transplant. The receptor set was obtained from a male patient between 60 and 69 years old who had an allogeneic stem cell transplant from a related donor, so the T cells may come from the graft donor. Some clones in this sample may be carry-over from other donors' samples.

V usage is TRBV29-1 and J usage is TRBJ2-7; D gene uncertain. Per germline, CDR1 SQVTM and CDR2 ANQGSEA. V lost 1 base and J lost 0, with 13 bases in between. The CDR3 is 15 amino acids. The CDR3 protein is CSVEVYKHNSYEQYF. Written as DNA, the CDR3 is TGCAGCGTTGAAGTTTACAAACACAACTCCTACGAGCAGTACTTC.

V gene TRBV7-6 combines with J gene TRBJ1-4; 10 nucleotides align to TRBD1. After removal of 5 bases from V and 7 bases from J, the junction contained 7 bases not matched to a gene. Per germline, CDR1 SGHVS and CDR2 FNYEAQ. The CDR3 contains 15 residues. The CDR3 loop reads CASSPGTGDGEKLFF. The CDR3 DNA sequence: TGTGCCAGCAGCCCCGGGACAGGGGATGGTGAAAAACTGTTTTTT.

This sequence joins TRBV5-4 and TRBJ2-2; 9 nucleotides line up with TRBD2. Looked up from germline, CDR1 is SGHNT and CDR2 is YYREEE (reference sequence). V was clipped by 5 bases and J by 1 base; unmatched bases: 6. The CDR3 covers 16 residues. CDR3 DNA: TGTGCCAGCAGTTCCGGACTAGCGCAGAACACCGGGGAGCTGTTTTTT. Translating gives CASSSGLAQNTGELFF.